The TCR beta chain under discussion was sequenced for a study of blood T cell repertoires in COVID-19. Study-wide background: Material from acute and convalescent COVID-19 was sourced from the United States, Italy and Spain.

The CDR3 runs to 14 residues. The trim removed 0 bases at V and 4 bases at J, leaving 0 bases unmatched. Germline V CDR1 and CDR2: LGHDT, YNNKEL (reference sequence). Per the original methods: Counts of nucleated cells, estimated from reference gene primer amplification, were obtained. Clones were sequenced by immunoSEQ multiplex PCR, and TCRdb holds only the in-frame ones, with some missing. V and J calls and clone size come straight from that table; D and trimming were deduced from the DNA. Of 400,000 to 450,000 clones listed, 90% are singletons. Cohorts were assigned according to the clinical history that participants reported. The recovered donors of Cohort 3 showed two negative PCRs, clearance, or symptom resolution.

The clonotype comes from a man aged 18-30 years who had recovered from COVID-19. This chain uses TRBV3-1 (or the pseudogene TRBV3-2) with TRBJ1-1, with 9 bases identical to TRBD1. Sequenced material: PBMCs or T cells enriched from blood (not recorded which). CDR3 sequence reads: CASSQEGQGTEAFF. The CDR3, as DNA: TGTGCCAGCAGCCAAGAGGGACAGGGCACTGAAGCTTTCTTT.